The 28 T cell receptor beta chains listed next were all sequenced from one sample in a study of shared clonotypes between healthy human individuals. Sequencing was performed with immunoSEQ multiplex PCR; in TCRdb, only in-frame clones are kept and a portion is missing. The table includes approximately 530,000 clones, approximately 94% detected once. Sequencing used naive CD4+ T cells sorted from blood. Noted subset: CD45RA+ positively selected. Receptors originate from a woman younger than 45 in good health.

This chain joins TRBV6-6 and TRBJ2-7, with a weak D call TRBD2 (7 bases). The CDR3 spans 16 residues. V gave up 6 bases and J gave up 0 bases, with 18 bases separating them. Germline loops: CDR1 MNHNY, CDR2 SVGAGI (reference sequence). This CDR3 is CASRSQGGGGSYEQYF. CDR3 sequence (DNA): TGTGCCAGCAGGTCCCAAGGGGGGGGCGGCTCCTACGAGCAGTACTTC.

The J gene is TRBJ2-1, the V gene TRBV7-9; TRBD2 matches 9 bases. The V segment lost 0 bases and the J segment 3 bases; nucleotides outside the gene matches: 3. Germline-derived CDR1 and CDR2 are SEHNR and FQNEAQ (reference sequence). There are 16 residues in the CDR3. CDR3 coding DNA: TGTGCCAGCAGCTTAGCTAGCGGGAGCTTCTACAATGAGCAGTTCTTC. This encodes CASSLASGSFYNEQFF. Filled out from reference TRBV7-9 and TRBJ2-1, the complete variable domain reads DTGVSQNPRHKITKRGQNVTFRCDPISEHNRLYWYRQTLGQGPEFLTYFQNEAQLEKSRLLSDRFSAERPKGSFSTLEIQRTEQGDSAMYLCASSLASGSFYNEQFFGPGTRLTVL.

This clone has only one observation. This chain connects TRBV9 to TRBJ2-5; 13 bases map to TRBD2. This CDR3 is 17 amino acids long. The ends lost 2 bases at V and 1 base at J; junction bases unmatched: 5. The V gene's germline CDR1 is SGDLS and CDR2 YYNGEE. CDR3 nucleotides: TGTGCCAGCAGCGTGGGGGGACTAGCGGGGATCCAAGAGACCCAGTACTTC. Its protein product is CASSVGGLAGIQETQYF.

Of note for this clone: An end of the junction differs from the germline gene, which may be a read error. The chain uses TRBV4-1 and TRBJ2-7, with D perhaps TRBD1 or TRBD2 (6 bases each). The CDR3 extends over 12 amino acids. From germline, CDR1 is MGHRA and CDR2 YSYEKL. The DNA for the CDR3 is TGCGCCAGCAGCCACGGTTGGGGGCAGCGGGACTTC. Translation: CASSHGWGQRDF.

J is TRBJ1-5 and V is TRBV28; unclear D gene. This CDR3 has 15 amino acids. Germline V lookup: CDR1 MDHEN, CDR2 SYDVKM. V gave up 3 bases and J gave up 1 base, with 10 bases separating them. The CDR3 bases are TGTGCCAGCAGTTTTTCGGGGAAAAGCAATCAGCCCCAGCATTTT. Residues: CASSFSGKSNQPQHF.

This clone was seen a single time. The chain recombines TRBV9 with TRBJ2-5; D not certain. The V gene's germline CDR1 is SGDLS and CDR2 YYNGEE. The V end was cut by 4 bases, the J end by 1 base, with 8 bases between. The CDR3 is made up of 13 amino acids. Written as DNA, the CDR3 is TGTGCCAGCAGCCCCGAGTCCCAAGAGACCCAGTACTTC. As protein: CASSPESQETQYF.

The chain uses TRBV29-1 and TRBJ2-5; 7 positions agree with TRBD2. Trimming took 6 bases from V and 2 from J; bases not matched to a gene: 6. Germline V CDR1 and CDR2: SQVTM, ANQGSEA. This CDR3 region has 13 residues. CDR3 loop: CSVPKREQETQYF. CDR3 coding DNA: TGCAGCGTCCCTAAGCGGGAACAAGAGACCCAGTACTTC.

The V gene is TRBV5-1, the J gene TRBJ2-1; 7 nucleotides line up with TRBD2. J gave up 1 base and V 4 bases, and 20 bases lay outside the gene matches. The CDR3 covers 20 residues. Per the germline V gene, CDR1 is SGHRS and CDR2 is YFSETQ. This CDR3 reads CASSASESPKRDRSYNEQFF. CDR3 sequence (DNA): TGCGCCAGCAGCGCCTCAGAATCCCCGAAGCGGGATAGGTCCTACAATGAGCAGTTCTTC.

This chain links TRBV7-6 with TRBJ1-2, with unresolved D. Germline CDR1 reads SGHVS; CDR2 reads FNYEAQ. V dropped 1 base and J dropped 7 bases, with 4 bases sitting between them. The CDR3 consists of 11 residues. CDR3 sequence reads: CASSLGGGYTF. DNA for the CDR3: TGTGCCAGCAGCTTAGGGGGTGGCTACACCTTC.

The chain combines TRBV9 with TRBJ2-1; D possibly corresponds to TRBD2 (6 bases). The V end was cut by 4 bases, the J end by 7 bases, with 15 bases between. The CDR3 runs to 14 residues. Germline CDR1 and CDR2: SGDLS and YYNGEE. The CDR3: CASSTRLGANEQFF. The CDR3 bases are TGTGCCAGCAGCACCCGACTAGGGGCGAATGAGCAGTTCTTC.

The genes are TRBV7-9 and TRBJ1-3, with D maybe TRBD1 (5 bases). From germline, CDR1 is SEHNR and CDR2 FQNEAQ (reference sequence). The CDR3 is 15 amino acids. Trimming took off 1 base at V and 8 bases at J, with 15 bases between the two ends. The CDR3 nucleotides read TGTGCCAGCAGCTTAGTCTTGGGGCCCCTGTACACCATATATTTT. Its protein is CASSLVLGPLYTIYF. The full variable domain, with the rest looked up from reference TRBV7-9 and TRBJ1-3, is DTGVSQNPRHKITKRGQNVTFRCDPISEHNRLYWYRQTLGQGPEFLTYFQNEAQLEKSRLLSDRFSAERPKGSFSTLEIQRTEQGDSAMYLCASSLVLGPLYTIYFGEGSWLTVV.

This chain joins TRBV18 and TRBJ1-3; no definite D call. V was shortened by 1 base and J by 2 bases, with 9 bases between the two germline ends. The CDR3 sequence is 15 residues long. CDR1 and CDR2 from the germline V gene are KGHSH and LQKENI. CDR3 nucleotides: TGTGCCAGCTCACCACGCGCAGGACCTGGAAACACCATATATTTT. Protein product: CASSPRAGPGNTIYF.

This chain connects TRBV29-1 to TRBJ2-7, with TRBD1 matching over 10 bases. The ends lost 4 bases at V and 2 bases at J; junction bases unmatched: 2. The CDR3 is 13 amino acids. Germline CDR1 and CDR2: SQVTM and ANQGSEA. CDR3 nucleotides: TGCAGCGTTGGGACAGGGGGTACCTACGAGCAGTACTTC. This codes for CSVGTGGTYEQYF.

This chain connects TRBV27 to TRBJ2-2; a possible D gene is TRBD1 (5 bases). CDR1 is MNHEY and CDR2 is SMNVEV in the germline V gene (reference sequence). The CDR3 runs 16 residues. Trimming took off 1 base at V and 2 bases at J, with 11 bases between the two ends. The CDR3 loop reads CASSLWEGANTGELFF. The CDR3 DNA follows: TGTGCCAGCAGTTTATGGGAAGGGGCTAACACCGGGGAGCTGTTTTTT.

The chain combines TRBV19 with TRBJ1-6; tentative D call: TRBD1 (5 bases). Deletions cut 7 bases from V and 1 base from J, with 8 bases between. Germline-derived CDR1 and CDR2 are LNHDA and SQIVND (reference sequence). The CDR3 contains 14 residues. The CDR3 loop is CASKPGSYNSPLHF. The CDR3 DNA follows: TGTGCCAGTAAGCCAGGGTCCTATAATTCACCCCTCCACTTT.

The DNA for the CDR3 is TGTGCCAGCAGTTATGACCGGGTCAACAATGAGCAGTTCTTC. Translating gives CASSYDRVNNEQFF. The chain joins TRBV7-6 to TRBJ2-1; no clear D gene. The CDR3 is 14 residues long. V gave up 6 bases and J gave up 5 bases, with 14 bases separating them. CDR1 and CDR2 (germline): SGHVS, FNYEAQ.

The V call is TRBV6-5, the J call TRBJ1-1, with D tentatively TRBD1 (6 bases). Germline V lookup: CDR1 MNHEY, CDR2 SVGAGI. Trimming removed 5 bases at V and 13 bases at J, with 20 bases between. The CDR3 is 13 amino acids. CDR3 in amino acids: CASSTGPRGKGFF. The CDR3 nucleotides read TGTGCCAGCAGTACAGGTCCCAGGGGAAAAGGTTTCTTT.

The V and J genes are TRBV30 and TRBJ1-2; possible D gene TRBD1, 5 bases. Trimming removed 4 bases from V and 7 bases from J, with 22 bases in between. Germline CDR1 is GTSNPN and CDR2 is SVGIG (reference sequence). The CDR3 extends over 15 amino acids. DNA of the CDR3: TGTGCCTGGATCCGTTCGGGCAGGGCGAGGGGTGGCTACACCTTC. As protein: CAWIRSGRARGGYTF.

The V gene is TRBV19, the J gene TRBJ2-7; a weak D match, TRBD1 (5 bases). Between the trimmed V and J ends, which lost 6 bases and 3 bases, there was a span of 15 bases. This CDR3 region has 14 residues. Germline V gives CDR1 LNHDA, CDR2 SQIVND (reference sequence). The CDR3 bases are TGTGCCAGTAGCCGTGACAGCGCCCGCTACGAGCAGTACTTC. Translating it yields CASSRDSARYEQYF.

The chain uses TRBV10-3 and TRBJ2-7; 11 bases are shared with TRBD1. This CDR3 spans 17 amino acids. The V gene's germline CDR1 is ENHRY and CDR2 SYGVKD. After removal of 6 bases from V and 2 bases from J, the junction contained 12 bases not matched to a gene. In DNA form, the CDR3 reads TGTGCCATCAGAGGACAGGGGGCTTCTAGCGGGACCTACGAGCAGTACTTC. The encoded protein is CAIRGQGASSGTYEQYF.

The V call is TRBV2, the J call TRBJ2-2; D is unclear. Deletions cut 3 bases from V and 7 bases from J, with 9 bases between. The germline gives CDR1 SNHLY, CDR2 FYNNEI. This CDR3 contains 13 residues. The CDR3 sequence: CASSDWQLGELFF. DNA for the CDR3: TGTGCCAGCAGTGATTGGCAGCTCGGGGAGCTGTTTTTT.

The chain has TRBV27 and TRBJ2-2; D not resolved. In germline, CDR1 is MNHEY, CDR2 SMNVEV (reference sequence). CDR3 length: 18 residues. Trimming cost V 5 bases and J 6 bases, with 25 bases left between them. For the CDR3, the DNA is TGTGCCAGCAGTATGCGTCACCCCGCCGGGTTCCGGGCCGGGGAGCTGTTTTTT. Translation gives CASSMRHPAGFRAGELFF.

The chain uses TRBV30 and TRBJ1-2, with D unclear. CDR1 is GTSNPN, CDR2 SVGIG, per germline (reference sequence). V was shortened by 1 base and J by 5 bases, with 20 bases between the two germline ends. This CDR3 is 16 amino acids long. DNA for the CDR3: TGTGCCTGGAGTGATGTGCCGGCGTCAGACGCTTATGGCTACACCTTC. Residues: CAWSDVPASDAYGYTF.

This clone appeared once. This chain links TRBV10-2 with TRBJ2-7; the D gene is possibly TRBD2 (6 bases). Per the germline V gene, CDR1 is WSHSY and CDR2 is SAAADI. CDR3 length: 14 residues. Trimming took off 6 bases at V and 4 bases at J, with 16 bases between the two ends. CDR3 sequence: CASSRERAGYEQYF. The CDR3 DNA reads TGCGCCAGCAGCCGTGAGAGAGCGGGTTACGAGCAGTACTTC.

J is TRBJ2-5 and V is TRBV7-6, with D tentatively TRBD1 (6 bases). The V and J ends lost 1 base and 0 bases respectively, with 12 bases between them. The CDR3 is 16 amino acids. Looked up from germline, CDR1 is SGHVS and CDR2 is FNYEAQ. CDR3 coding DNA: TGTGCCAGCAGCTTAGGGGGCCAGGGGTACCAAGAGACCCAGTACTTC. Translated, it gives CASSLGGQGYQETQYF.

The chain is built from TRBV28 and TRBJ2-1; 9 bases line up with TRBD2. V was pared by 2 bases and J by 8 bases, with 7 bases of the junction left unmatched. The CDR3 is made up of 15 amino acids. CDR1 MDHEN and CDR2 SYDVKM come from the germline V gene. In nucleotides, the CDR3 is TGTGCCAGCAGTTTACCCCCGGGACTAGCATATGAGCAGTTCTTC. Protein: CASSLPPGLAYEQFF.

CDR3 region: CASSQEHLMNTEAFF. The CDR3 DNA reads TGCGCCAGCAGCCAGGAACATCTGATGAACACTGAAGCTTTCTTT. The V and J genes are TRBV4-1 and TRBJ1-1; D uncertain. Trimming shortened V by 3 bases and J by 0 bases, and 11 bases separated the two germline ends. This CDR3 is 15 amino acids long. Germline V gives CDR1 MGHRA, CDR2 YSYEKL.

This clone has just one count. The chain employs TRBV5-4 and TRBJ2-5, with no clear D. CDR3 length equals 14 residues. CDR1 is SGHNT and CDR2 is YYREEE in the germline V gene (reference sequence). With 0 bases removed from V and 5 bases from J, the gap between germline ends came to 11 bases. The CDR3 nucleotides read TGTGCCAGCAGCTTGGAGGCTCTTAAGGAGACCCAGTACTTC. Encoded protein: CASSLEALKETQYF. The whole variable domain, filled in from reference TRBV5-4 and TRBJ2-5, reads ETGVTQSPTHLIKTRGQQVTLRCSSQSGHNTVSWYQQALGQGPQFIFQYYREEENGRGNFPPRFSGLQFPNYSSELNVNALELDDSALYLCASSLEALKETQYFGPGTRLLVL.